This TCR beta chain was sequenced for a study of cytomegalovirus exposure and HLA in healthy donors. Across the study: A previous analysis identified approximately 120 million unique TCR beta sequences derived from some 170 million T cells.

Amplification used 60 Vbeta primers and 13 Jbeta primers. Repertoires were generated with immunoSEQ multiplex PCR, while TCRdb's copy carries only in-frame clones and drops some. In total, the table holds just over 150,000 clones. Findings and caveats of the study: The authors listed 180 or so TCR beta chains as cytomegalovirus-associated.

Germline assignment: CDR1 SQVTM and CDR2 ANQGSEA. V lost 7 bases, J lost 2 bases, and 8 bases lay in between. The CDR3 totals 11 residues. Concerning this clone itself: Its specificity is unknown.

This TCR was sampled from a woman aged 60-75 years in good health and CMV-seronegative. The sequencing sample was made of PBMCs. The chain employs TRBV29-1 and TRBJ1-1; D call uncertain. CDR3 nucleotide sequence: TGCAGCGCCAAGCAAAACACTGAAGCTTTCTTT. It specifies CSAKQNTEAFF. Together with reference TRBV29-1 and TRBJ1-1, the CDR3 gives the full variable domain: SAVISQKPSRDICQRGTSLTIQCQVDSQVTMMFWYRQQPGQSLTLIATANQGSEATYESGFVIDKFPISRPNLTFSTLTVSNMSPEDSSIYLCSAKQNTEAFFGQGTRLTVV.